This T cell receptor (beta chain) was recovered during a study of cytomegalovirus exposure and HLA in healthy donors. Study-level results: When presence/absence was analysed, sequencing depth was taken to be roughly uniform across donors. Later on, analysis showed that most CMV-associated TCR beta chains appeared to be HLA-restricted. Researchers counted roughly 160 TCR beta chains as cytomegalovirus-associated.

The primer mix had 60 Vbeta and 13 Jbeta primers. The table came from immunoSEQ multiplex PCR; TCRdb's copy has only in-frame clones and leaves some out. The sample yields more than 95,000 clones, roughly a tenth seen once. This CDR3 comprises 15 residues. J gave up 3 bases and V 4 bases, and 9 bases lay outside the gene matches. CDR1 is SGHRS and CDR2 is YFSETQ in the germline V gene. In this sample, this clone turned up a few times. The antigen is unknown. The genes are TRBV5-1 and TRBJ1-1, with 7 bases aligning to TRBD1. Sequenced sample: PBMCs. The sequence came from a man between 40 and 49 years old in good health and CMV-seropositive. CDR3 nucleotides: TGCGCCAGCAGCCCGGTAGGTCAGGGGGACACTGAAGCTTTCTTT. It yields the protein CASSPVGQGDTEAFF. Complete variable domain (other parts from reference TRBV5-1 and TRBJ1-1): KAGVTQTPRYLIKTRGQQVTLSCSPISGHRSVSWYQQTPGQGLQFLFEYFSETQRNKGNFPGRFSGRQFSNSRSEMNVSTLELGDSALYLCASSPVGQGDTEAFFGQGTRLTVV.